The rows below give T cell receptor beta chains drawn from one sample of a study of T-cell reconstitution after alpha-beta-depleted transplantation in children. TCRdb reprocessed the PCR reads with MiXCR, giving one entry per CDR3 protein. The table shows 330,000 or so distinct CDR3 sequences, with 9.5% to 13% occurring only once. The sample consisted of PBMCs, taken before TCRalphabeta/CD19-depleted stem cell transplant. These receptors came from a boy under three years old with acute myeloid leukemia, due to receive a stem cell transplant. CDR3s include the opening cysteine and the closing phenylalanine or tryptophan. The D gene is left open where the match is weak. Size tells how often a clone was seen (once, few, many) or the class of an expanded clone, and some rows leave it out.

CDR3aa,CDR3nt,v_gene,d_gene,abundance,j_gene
CASSVDPGQGNTGELFF,TGCGCCAGCAGCGTAGACCCGGGACAGGGGAACACCGGGGAGCTGTTTTTT,TRBV4-3,TRBD1,-,TRBJ2-2
CASSGHDSTYEQYF,TGTGCCAGCAGCGGACACGACAGCACCTACGAGCAGTACTTC,TRBV28,-,few,TRBJ2-7
CASSYYRAGSYEQYF,TGTGCCAGCAGTTATTACAGGGCCGGTTCCTACGAGCAGTACTTC,TRBV28,-,many,TRBJ2-7
CASSPAPSSQPGELFF,TGTGCCAGCAGCCCAGCACCCTCAAGTCAACCCGGGGAGCTGTTTTTT,TRBV4-2,-,-,TRBJ2-2
CASNLLSPTGELFF,TGCGCCAGCAACTTGCTCTCACCCACCGGGGAGCTGTTTTTT,TRBV5-1,-,many,TRBJ2-2
CASSLSRMSGFSNQPQHF,TGTGCCAGCAGTTTGTCGCGGATGTCCGGGTTTAGCAATCAGCCCCAGCATTTT,TRBV28,-,many,TRBJ1-5
CASSPTLQETQYF,TGTGCCAGCAGTCCGACGCTGCAAGAGACCCAGTACTTC,TRBV14,-,many,TRBJ2-5
CASSLEAGRSYEQYF,TGCGCCAGCAGCTTGGAGGCAGGTCGCTCCTACGAGCAGTACTTC,TRBV5-1,-,many,TRBJ2-7
CASSLYGATGELFF,TGCGCCAGCAGCTTGTATGGCGCCACCGGGGAGCTGTTTTTT,TRBV5-1,-,-,TRBJ2-2
CSVAGGATNEKLFF,TGCAGCGTTGCCGGGGGCGCGACTAATGAAAAACTGTTTTTT,TRBV29-1,-,many,TRBJ1-4
CASSIRLAAQETQYF,TGTGCCAGTAGTATCAGGCTAGCAGCTCAAGAGACCCAGTACTTC,TRBV19,-,many,TRBJ2-5
CAWTSFRGKELFF,TGTGCCTGGACCTCCTTCAGGGGGAAGGAGCTGTTTTTT,TRBV30,TRBD1,few,TRBJ2-2
CASSYSVAGSAEQYF,TGTGCCAGCAGTTACTCAGTTGCGGGGAGCGCCGAGCAGTACTTC,TRBV6-7,-,many,TRBJ2-7
CATSRGRASGIYEQYF,TGTGCCACCAGCAGAGGCCGGGCTAGCGGGATCTACGAGCAGTACTTC,TRBV15,TRBD2,-,TRBJ2-7
CASRGDANTGELFF,TGTGCCAGCAGGGGGGACGCTAACACCGGGGAGCTGTTTTTT,TRBV11-2,-,few,TRBJ2-2
CSAKRLRGRWYEQYF,TGCAGTGCTAAGAGGCTAAGGGGGCGGTGGTACGAGCAGTACTTC,TRBV20-1,TRBD1,-,TRBJ2-7
CATSEWTGRGYNEQFF,TGTGCCACCAGTGAGTGGACAGGGAGAGGCTACAATGAGCAGTTCTTC,TRBV24-1,TRBD1,many,TRBJ2-1
CASSPNAPDASSGANVLTF,TGTGCCAGCAGCCCTAATGCCCCCGACGCCTCCTCTGGGGCCAACGTCCTGACTTTC,TRBV6-1,-,many,TRBJ2-6
CASGQGDEQFF,TGCGCGAGCGGTCAAGGAGATGAGCAGTTCTTC,TRBV5-1,-,many,TRBJ2-1
CASSYSGWTGEFGNTIYF,TGTGCCAGCAGTTACTCGGGCTGGACAGGGGAATTCGGAAACACCATATATTTT,TRBV6-5,TRBD1,-,TRBJ1-3
CSAPTSGETQYF,TGCAGTGCCCCGACTAGCGGCGAGACCCAGTACTTC,TRBV20-1,TRBD2,many,TRBJ2-5
CASSSREVQGYGYTF,TGTGCCAGCAGCTCCCGGGAAGTTCAGGGCTATGGCTACACCTTC,TRBV5-5,-,few,TRBJ1-2
CASRVEGSGYTF,TGCGCCAGCAGGGTTGAGGGAAGCGGCTACACCTTC,TRBV5-1,-,-,TRBJ1-2
CASSLGLAKDTQYF,TGCGCCAGCAGCTTGGGACTAGCGAAAGATACGCAGTATTTT,TRBV5-1,TRBD2,many,TRBJ2-3
CASSLIQVRHF,TGTGCCAGCAGCTTAATCCAGGTTAGGCATTTT,TRBV7-3,-,many,TRBJ1-5
CASSPGLAGGDEQYF,TGTGCCAGCTCACCTGGACTAGCGGGAGGAGACGAGCAGTACTTC,TRBV18,TRBD2,-,TRBJ2-7
CASSSPELNGELFF,TGTGCCAGCAGCTCCCCAGAGTTGAACGGGGAGCTGTTTTTT,TRBV7-3,-,many,TRBJ2-2
CATSAQTGSYNEQFF,TGTGCCACCAGTGCCCAAACAGGCTCTTACAATGAGCAGTTCTTC,TRBV24-1,-,medium-sized,TRBJ2-1